This TCR beta chain originates from a study of blood T cell repertoires in COVID-19. Study-level background: PBMCs, B-cell-depleted T cells, or T cells provided the cDNA or gDNA that made up the material.

With V trimmed by 5 bases and J by 5 bases, 10 bases remained unmatched. This CDR3 contains 15 residues. Per germline, CDR1 SQVTM and CDR2 ANQGSEA. How the authors handled the data: Amplification with reference gene primers provided the estimates of nucleated cell counts. Sequencing used immunoSEQ multiplex PCR; TCRdb keeps in-frame clones, though not all of them. The D gene and trimming were derived from the DNA, and the V and J assignments and clone size from that table. The profile covers tens of thousands of clones, with about 93% appearing a single time and roughly 0.8% taken by the ten largest.

The sequencing input was peripheral blood. The chain joins TRBV29-1 to TRBJ2-5, with 11 bases aligning to TRBD2. The sequence was obtained from an elderly woman with acute or convalescent COVID-19. The CDR3 region has the DNA TGCAGCGTTACCGTAGCGGGAGGGCCGAGGGAGACCCAGTACTTC. Its protein product is CSVTVAGGPRETQYF.